This T cell receptor beta chain emerged from a study of blood T cell repertoires in COVID-19. About the study: The origin of the acute and convalescent COVID-19 samples was the United States, Italy and Spain. T cells, B-cell-depleted T cells, or PBMCs provided the cDNA or gDNA that served as material.

Source study methods: Reference gene primers were amplified, and this amplification served to estimate nucleated cell counts. The table came from immunoSEQ multiplex PCR; TCRdb's copy has only in-frame clones and leaves some out. The DNA was the basis for D and trimming; V, J and clone size are from that table. The sample contains 75,000 to 90,000 clones, about four fifths of which appear only once. This TCR came from a woman aged 40 to 49 with active or convalescent COVID-19. The specimen sequenced was peripheral blood.

The CDR3 reads CASSRMSRDNNSPLHF. CDR3 coding DNA: TGTGCCAGCAGCCGCATGTCCCGGGACAATAATTCACCCCTCCACTTT. V usage is TRBV7-3 and J usage is TRBJ1-6; weak D call: TRBD1 (6 bases). Germline CDR1 and CDR2: SGHTA and FQGTGA. V was clipped by 5 bases and J by 5 bases, with 16 bases between them. The CDR3 spans 16 residues.